Listed below are T cell receptor beta chains from one sample, sequenced in a study of Graves' ophthalmopathy and Graves' hyperthyroidism. Using its own MiXCR run on the multiplex PCR reads, TCRdb lists one record per CDR3 protein. There are 650,000 to 800,000 distinct CDR3 sequences in the sample; roughly 39% occur only once, and under 3.5% lies in the top ten. Material: peripheral blood. The receptors were gathered from an adult man with Graves' ophthalmopathy. Both conserved end residues are trimmed from each CDR3. The D gene is left open where the match is weak.

d_call | j_call | v_call | cdr3_aa
NA | TRBJ2-7 | TRBV10-3 | AISVGVRGNYEQY
NA | TRBJ1-6 | TRBV27 | ASSSGVNSPLH
NA | TRBJ1-1 | TRBV2 | ASSGGNEAF
NA | TRBJ1-1 | TRBV25-1 | ASSDRVMNTEAF
NA | TRBJ2-3 | TRBV11-2 | ASSRQPSTDTQY
NA | TRBJ1-2 | TRBV19 | ASSAGTVANYGYT
NA | TRBJ2-2 | TRBV6-4 | ASSDGHHTGELF
TRBD2 | TRBJ2-2 | TRBV5-1 | ASSLVPPGLAGPGELF
TRBD1 | TRBJ2-7 | TRBV20-1 | SAPSPGQGLEQY
NA | TRBJ1-2 | TRBV5-8 | ASSLAGPSQANYGYT
TRBD1 | TRBJ2-7 | TRBV4-1 | ASSQGQGETYEQY
NA | TRBJ2-7 | TRBV19 | ASTQGQGSSYEQY
NA | TRBJ1-5 | TRBV24-1 | ASSEALRRYGNQPQH
NA | TRBJ1-5 | TRBV19 | ASSIRQRQGGNQPQH
TRBD1 | TRBJ1-2 | TRBV7-9 | ASSQDPGTAYYGYT
TRBD2 | TRBJ2-5 | TRBV19 | ASGLAGVLVETQY
NA | TRBJ1-1 | TRBV2 | ASRGGAAGTEAF
NA | TRBJ1-1 | TRBV6-6 | ASSYSVVGAVSQAF
NA | TRBJ1-1 | TRBV7-6 | ASSQESGHPLRAF
TRBD1 | TRBJ1-1 | TRBV5-8 | ASSRQGGFNTEAF
NA | TRBJ1-4 | TRBV19 | ASSDTGSEKLF
NA | TRBJ1-5 | TRBV5-5 | ASSQEGGGTQPQH
NA | TRBJ2-7 | TRBV7-3 | ASSSLGAGEQY
NA | TRBJ2-3 | TRBV7-9 | ASSPGTLSTDTQY
NA | TRBJ1-5 | TRBV4-1 | ASSQTGTRPDQPQH
TRBD1 | TRBJ1-2 | TRBV7-2 | ASSGTGTGNT
NA | TRBJ1-4 | TRBV7-2 | ASSFTNRAPNEKLF
NA | TRBJ1-5 | TRBV2 | ASSANAGEFQPQH